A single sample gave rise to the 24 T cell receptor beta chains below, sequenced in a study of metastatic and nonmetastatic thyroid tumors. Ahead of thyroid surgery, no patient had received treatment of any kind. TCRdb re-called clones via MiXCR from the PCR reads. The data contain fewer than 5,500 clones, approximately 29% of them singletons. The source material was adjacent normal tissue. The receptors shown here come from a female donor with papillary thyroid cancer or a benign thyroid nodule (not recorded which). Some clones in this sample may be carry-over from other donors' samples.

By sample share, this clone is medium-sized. CDR3 coding DNA: TGTGCCAGCAGCGCCTCATTCCAGACAGAATCCTACGAGCAGTACTTC. It is translated as CASSASFQTESYEQYF. The chain uses TRBV9 and TRBJ2-7; D is perhaps TRBD1 (5 bases). The V gene lost 3 bases and the J gene lost 1 base, with 17 bases spanning the gap. CDR3 size: 16 residues. Germline loops: CDR1 SGDLS, CDR2 YYNGEE.

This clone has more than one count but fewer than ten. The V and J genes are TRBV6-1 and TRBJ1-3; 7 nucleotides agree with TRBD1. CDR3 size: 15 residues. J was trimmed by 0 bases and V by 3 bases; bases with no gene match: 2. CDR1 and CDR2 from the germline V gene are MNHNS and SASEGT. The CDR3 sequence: CASSDTGASGNTIYF. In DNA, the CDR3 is TGTGCCAGCAGTGATACAGGGGCCTCTGGAAACACCATATATTTT.

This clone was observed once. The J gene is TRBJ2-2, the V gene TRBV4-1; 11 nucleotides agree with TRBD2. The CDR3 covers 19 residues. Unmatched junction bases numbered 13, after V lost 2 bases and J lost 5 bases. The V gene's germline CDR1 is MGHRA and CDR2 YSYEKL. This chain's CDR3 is CASSQPIPRLAGLTGELFF. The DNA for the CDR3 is TGCGCCAGCAGCCAACCGATCCCCAGACTAGCGGGACTTACCGGGGAGCTGTTTTTT.

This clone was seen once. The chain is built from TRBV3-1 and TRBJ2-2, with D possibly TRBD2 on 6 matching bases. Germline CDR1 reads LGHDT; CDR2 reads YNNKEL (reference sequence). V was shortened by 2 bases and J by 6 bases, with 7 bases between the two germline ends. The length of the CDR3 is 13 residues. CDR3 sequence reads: CASSQPGAGELFF. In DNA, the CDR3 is TGTGCCAGCAGCCAACCGGGAGCCGGGGAGCTGTTTTTT.

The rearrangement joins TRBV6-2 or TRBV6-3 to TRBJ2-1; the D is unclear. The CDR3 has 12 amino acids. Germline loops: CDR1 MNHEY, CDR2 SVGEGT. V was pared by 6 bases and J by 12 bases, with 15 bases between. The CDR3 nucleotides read TGTGCCAGCAGCGACACGGTGGATGCGCAGTTCTTC. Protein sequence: CASSDTVDAQFF.

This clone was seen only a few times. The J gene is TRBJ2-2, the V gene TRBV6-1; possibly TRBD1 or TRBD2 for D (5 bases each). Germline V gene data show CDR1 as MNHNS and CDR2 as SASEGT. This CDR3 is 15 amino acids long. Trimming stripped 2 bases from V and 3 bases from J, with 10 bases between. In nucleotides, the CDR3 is TGTGCCAGCAGTGAACGGGGACGCGACACCGGGGAGCTGTTTTTT. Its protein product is CASSERGRDTGELFF.

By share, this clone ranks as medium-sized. For the CDR3, the DNA is TGTGCCAGCAGCCACCGACAGGGCCGCTACGAGCAGTACTTC. Amino acid sequence: CASSHRQGRYEQYF. The chain carries TRBV11-3 and TRBJ2-7, with 7 bases that match TRBD1. Germline CDR1 and CDR2: SGHNT and YENEEA. Losses at the gene ends were 5 bases for V and 3 bases for J; bases not matched to a gene: 7. The CDR3 contains 14 residues.

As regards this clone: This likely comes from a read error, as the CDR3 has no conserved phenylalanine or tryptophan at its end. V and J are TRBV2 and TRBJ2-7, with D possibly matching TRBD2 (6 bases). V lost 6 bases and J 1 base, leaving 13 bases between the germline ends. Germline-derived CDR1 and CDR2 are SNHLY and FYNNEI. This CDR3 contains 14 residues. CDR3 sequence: CASRSGTQSYEQYL. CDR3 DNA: TGTGCCAGCAGGTCGGGGACTCAATCCTACGAGCAGTACCTC.

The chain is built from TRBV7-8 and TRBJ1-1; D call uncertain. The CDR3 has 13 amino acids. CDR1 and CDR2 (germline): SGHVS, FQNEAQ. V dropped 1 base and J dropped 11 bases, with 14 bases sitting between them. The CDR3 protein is CASSLVGMDGAFF. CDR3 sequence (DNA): TGTGCCAGCAGCTTAGTAGGGATGGATGGCGCTTTCTTT.

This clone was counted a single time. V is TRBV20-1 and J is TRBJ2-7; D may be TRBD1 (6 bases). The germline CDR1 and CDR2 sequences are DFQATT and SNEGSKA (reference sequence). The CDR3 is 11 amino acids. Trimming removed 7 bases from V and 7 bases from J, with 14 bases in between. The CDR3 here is CSVTGGLEQYF. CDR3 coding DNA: TGCAGTGTGACAGGAGGCTTGGAGCAGTACTTC.

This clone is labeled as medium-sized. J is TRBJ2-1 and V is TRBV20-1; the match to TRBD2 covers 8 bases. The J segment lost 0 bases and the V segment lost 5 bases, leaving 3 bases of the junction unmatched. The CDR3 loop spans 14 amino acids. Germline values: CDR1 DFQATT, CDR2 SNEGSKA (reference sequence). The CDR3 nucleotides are TGCAGTGCTCGCAGCGGGAGCTCCTACAATGAGCAGTTCTTC. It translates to CSARSGSSYNEQFF.

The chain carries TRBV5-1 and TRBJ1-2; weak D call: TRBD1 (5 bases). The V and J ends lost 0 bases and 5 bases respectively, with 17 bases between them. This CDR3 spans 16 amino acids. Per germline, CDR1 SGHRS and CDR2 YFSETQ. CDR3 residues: CASSLEGQRGGYGYTF. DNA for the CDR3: TGCGCCAGCAGCTTGGAGGGGCAGAGAGGTGGTTATGGCTACACCTTC.

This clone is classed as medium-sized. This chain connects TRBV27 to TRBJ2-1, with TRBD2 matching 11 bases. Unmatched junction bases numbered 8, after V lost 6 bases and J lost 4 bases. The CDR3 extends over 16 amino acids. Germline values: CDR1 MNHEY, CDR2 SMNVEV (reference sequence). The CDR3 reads CASRPLAGVSYNEQFF. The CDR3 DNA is TGTGCCAGCAGGCCACTAGCGGGAGTTAGTTACAATGAGCAGTTCTTC.

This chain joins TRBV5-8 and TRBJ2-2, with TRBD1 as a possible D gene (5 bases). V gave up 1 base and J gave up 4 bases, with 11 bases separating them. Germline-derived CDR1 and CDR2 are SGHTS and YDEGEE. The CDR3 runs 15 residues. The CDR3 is CASSLSSRATGELFF. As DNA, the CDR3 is TGTGCCAGCAGCTTGTCGTCCAGGGCCACCGGGGAGCTGTTTTTT.

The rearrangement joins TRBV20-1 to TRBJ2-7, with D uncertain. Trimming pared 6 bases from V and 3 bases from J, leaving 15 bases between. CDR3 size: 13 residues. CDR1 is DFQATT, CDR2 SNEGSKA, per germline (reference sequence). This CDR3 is CSAPAEDLYEQYF. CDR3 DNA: TGCAGTGCCCCGGCCGAGGACCTCTACGAGCAGTACTTC.

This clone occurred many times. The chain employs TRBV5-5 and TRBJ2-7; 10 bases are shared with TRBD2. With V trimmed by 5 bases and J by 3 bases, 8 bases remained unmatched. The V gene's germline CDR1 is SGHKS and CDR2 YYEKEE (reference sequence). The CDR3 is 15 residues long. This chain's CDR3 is CASSLGLAGDYEQYF. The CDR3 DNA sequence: TGTGCCAGCAGTCTGGGGCTAGCGGGGGACTACGAGCAGTACTTC.

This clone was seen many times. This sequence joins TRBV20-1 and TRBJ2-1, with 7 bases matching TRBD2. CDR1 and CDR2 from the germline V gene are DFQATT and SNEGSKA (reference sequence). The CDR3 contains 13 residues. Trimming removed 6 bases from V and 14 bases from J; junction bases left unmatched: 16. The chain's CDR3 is CSAPLGLEAAEFF. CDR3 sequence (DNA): TGCAGTGCCCCGCTAGGACTAGAAGCCGCGGAGTTCTTC.

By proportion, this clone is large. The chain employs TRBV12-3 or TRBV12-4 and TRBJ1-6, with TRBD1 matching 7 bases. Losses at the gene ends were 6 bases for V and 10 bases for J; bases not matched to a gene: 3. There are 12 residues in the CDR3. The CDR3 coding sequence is TGTGCCAGCAGCTACAGGGGATCACCCCTCCACTTT. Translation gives CASSYRGSPLHF.

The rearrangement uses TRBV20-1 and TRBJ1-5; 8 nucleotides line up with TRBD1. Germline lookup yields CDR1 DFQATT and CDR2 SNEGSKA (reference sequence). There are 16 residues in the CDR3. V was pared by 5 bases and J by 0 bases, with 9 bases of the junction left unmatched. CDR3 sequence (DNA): TGCAGTGCTCCCCTGAGACAGGGGTATAGCAATCAGCCCCAGCATTTT. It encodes CSAPLRQGYSNQPQHF.

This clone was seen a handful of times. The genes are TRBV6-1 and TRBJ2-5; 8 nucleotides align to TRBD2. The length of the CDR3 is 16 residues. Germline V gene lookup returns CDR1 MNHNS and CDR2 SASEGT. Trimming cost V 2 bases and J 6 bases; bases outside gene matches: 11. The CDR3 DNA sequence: TGTGCCAGCAGTGAAAGAGCGAGCGGGGGTGGGAAGACCCAGTACTTC. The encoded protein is CASSERASGGGKTQYF.

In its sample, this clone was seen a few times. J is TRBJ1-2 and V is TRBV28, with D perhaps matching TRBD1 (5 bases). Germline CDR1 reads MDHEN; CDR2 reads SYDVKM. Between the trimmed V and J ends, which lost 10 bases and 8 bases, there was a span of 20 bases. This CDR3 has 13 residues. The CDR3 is CAITGTRAGGYTF. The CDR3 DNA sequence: TGTGCCATAACCGGGACCCGGGCAGGAGGCTACACCTTC.

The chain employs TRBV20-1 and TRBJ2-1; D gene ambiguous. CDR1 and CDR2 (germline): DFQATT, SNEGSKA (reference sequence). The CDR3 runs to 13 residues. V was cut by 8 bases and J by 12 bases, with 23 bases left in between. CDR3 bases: TGCAGTCAAACTTCATGGGGTTTTGTGGGGCAGTTCTTC. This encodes CSQTSWGFVGQFF.

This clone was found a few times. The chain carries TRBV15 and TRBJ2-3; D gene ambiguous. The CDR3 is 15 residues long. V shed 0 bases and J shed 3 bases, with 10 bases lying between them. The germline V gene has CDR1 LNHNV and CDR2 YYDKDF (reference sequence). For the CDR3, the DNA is TGTGCCACCAGCAGAGAGGCGGCAGCGACAGATACGCAGTATTTT. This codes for CATSREAAATDTQYF.

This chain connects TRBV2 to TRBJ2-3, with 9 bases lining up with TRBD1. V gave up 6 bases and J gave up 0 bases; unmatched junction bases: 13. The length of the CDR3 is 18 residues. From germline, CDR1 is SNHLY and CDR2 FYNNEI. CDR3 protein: CASSASRGTGPSTDTQYF. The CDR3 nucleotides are TGTGCCAGCAGCGCATCTAGAGGGACAGGGCCTAGCACAGATACGCAGTATTTT. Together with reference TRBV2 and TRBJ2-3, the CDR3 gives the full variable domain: EPEVTQTPSHQVTQMGQEVILRCVPISNHLYFYWYRQILGQKVEFLVSFYNNEISEKSEIFDDQFSVERPDGSNFTLKIRSTKLEDSAMYFCASSASRGTGPSTDTQYFGPGTRLTVL.